The TCR beta chain described here comes from a study of blood T cell repertoires in COVID-19. V lost 6 bases, J lost 3 bases, and 14 bases lay in between. The CDR3 has 14 amino acids. Germline CDR1 SEHNR, CDR2 FQNEAQ (reference sequence). In the original processing: For nucleated cells, counts were estimated from reference gene primer amplification. Some clones are missing from TCRdb's copy, which holds only in-frame ones; the method was immunoSEQ multiplex PCR. V and J calls and clone size are copied from that table; D and trimming were computed from the DNA. The data show 300,000 to 450,000 clones, roughly 90% seen once. Each participant's cohort was designated according to participant-reported clinical history.

This sequence joins TRBV7-9 and TRBJ1-2; no reliable D call. Material: PBMCs or T cells enriched from blood (not recorded which). This clonotype was obtained from a woman under 40 who had recovered from COVID-19. The CDR3 DNA sequence: TGTGCCAGCAGTGGGATTGGGAGGGACTATGGCTACACCTTC. As protein: CASSGIGRDYGYTF.